This T cell receptor (beta chain) was sequenced for a study of T cell responses to AZD1222 COVID-19 vaccine. Turning to the study itself: Second doses that came at about 4 or about 12 weeks were put together. General study results and limits: Seropositivity was recorded at baseline in only five to seven AZD1222 recipients. Recipients of two AZD1222 doses showed rising Spike-specific TCR breadth and depth.

The protocol was immunoSEQ multiplex PCR, while the TCRdb copy is restricted to in-frame clones and leaves out a portion. The data show about 160,000 clones, roughly nine tenths seen once. As to this clone: Its antigen is unidentified.

Germline loops: CDR1 LNHDA, CDR2 SQIVND (reference sequence). V gave up 7 bases and J gave up 2 bases, with 12 bases separating them. The length of the CDR3 is 14 residues. Sequences were derived from peripheral blood, sampled on day 0 of AZD1222 vaccination. The receptor comes from an adult in good health. The V call is TRBV19, the J call TRBJ1-5; weak D call: TRBD1 (5 bases). CDR3 amino acids: CASIGDSGNQPQHF. The CDR3 bases are TGTGCCAGTATTGGGGACTCCGGCAATCAGCCCCAGCATTTT. Full variable domain (outside the CDR3, taken from reference TRBV19 and TRBJ1-5): DGGITQSPKYLFRKEGQNVTLSCEQNLNHDAMYWYRQDPGQGLRLIYYSQIVNDFQKGDIAEGYSVSREKKESFPLTVTSAQKNPTAFYLCASIGDSGNQPQHFGDGTRLSIL.